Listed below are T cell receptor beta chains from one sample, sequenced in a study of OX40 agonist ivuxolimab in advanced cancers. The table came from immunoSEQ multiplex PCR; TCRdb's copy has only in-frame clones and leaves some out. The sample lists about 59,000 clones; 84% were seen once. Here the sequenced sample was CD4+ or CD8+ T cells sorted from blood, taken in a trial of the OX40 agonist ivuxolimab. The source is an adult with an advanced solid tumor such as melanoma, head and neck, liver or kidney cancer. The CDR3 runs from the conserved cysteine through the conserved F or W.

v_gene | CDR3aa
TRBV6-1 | CASRRTGQGVYEQYF
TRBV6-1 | CASSVGTYSGNTIYF
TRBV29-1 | CSVEVGEQYF
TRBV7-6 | CASSLEWGSGYTF
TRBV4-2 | CASSPGGGGGATNEKLFF
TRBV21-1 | CASSKGGPQGLVVQPQHF
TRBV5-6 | CASSLGLTYEQYF
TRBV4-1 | CASSQVARFGGNYGYTF
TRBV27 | CASRTTYESNQPQHF
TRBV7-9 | CASSLVGGEAFF
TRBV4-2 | CASSPAGGSTDTQYF
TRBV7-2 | CASSQDNLPLEQYF
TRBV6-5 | CASRTQSPSYNEQFF
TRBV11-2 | CASSLGVGGETQYF
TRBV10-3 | CAIRQGDSGANVLTF
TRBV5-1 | CASSLIEYSTDTQYF
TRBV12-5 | CASGLVRDGEGVSTDTQYF
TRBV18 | CASSPGGQETQYF
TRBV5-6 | CASSLVGAAEQFF
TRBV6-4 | CASSASGINNEQFF
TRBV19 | CASNTGGSTYQPQHF
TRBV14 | CASSQDRQGEETQYF
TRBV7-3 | CASSFGLAGIGTGELFF
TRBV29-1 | CSVEGGRGLNTEAFF
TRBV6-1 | CASSEGPARGTQYF
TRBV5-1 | CASSPTGMRTEAFF
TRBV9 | CASSPYGRLVETQYF
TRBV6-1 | CASSRGGRAYNEQFF
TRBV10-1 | CASSPPGGGLDEQFF
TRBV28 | CASSQENQPQHF
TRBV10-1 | CASSAGTEEKLFF
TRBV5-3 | CARETGIDYGYTF
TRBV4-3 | CASSQDLRLNTEAFF
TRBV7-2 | CASSLGLGTYNEQFF
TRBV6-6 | CASSYYQGNTGELFF
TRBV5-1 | CASSLELGPRDYGYTF
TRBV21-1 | CASSDNTGELFF